This T cell receptor (beta chain) was obtained from a study of blood T cell repertoires in COVID-19. Across the whole study: The study drew acute and convalescent COVID-19 samples from the United States, Italy and Spain.

CDR3 length: 13 residues. Looked up from germline, CDR1 is MNHEY and CDR2 is SVGAGI. J lost 3 bases, V lost 5 bases, and 1 base had no gene match. The assay was immunoSEQ multiplex PCR, and TCRdb's table has in-frame clones only and misses some. This sample has about 180,000 clones, with 83% found just once. V is TRBV6-5 and J is TRBJ1-5, with TRBD1 matching over 7 bases. This clonotype was sampled from a human donor in a cohort sampled during active COVID-19. Specimen: peripheral blood. The CDR3 DNA is TGTGCCAGCAGTAGGGGGCCCAATCAGCCCCAGCATTTT. It encodes CASSRGPNQPQHF.